This T cell receptor (beta chain) is drawn from a study of regulatory T cells in long-lasting Graves disease. Study-level points and caveats: Analyses excluded thyroid tissue, covering peripheral blood alone. TCR diversity was lower in persistent Graves' patients than in newly diagnosed ones.

This CDR3 has 16 residues. The V end lost 5 bases, the J end lost 0 bases, and 17 bases lay between the germline ends. The V gene's germline CDR1 is SEHNR and CDR2 FQNEAQ (reference sequence). This clonotype was observed a handful of times. The antigen is undetermined. Sequencing libraries for TCR beta were prepared with iRepertoire HTBI primers and Arm-PCR of CDR3 regions. TCRdb independently ran MiXCR on the multiplex PCR reads; one entry per CDR3 protein. The sample consists of 500,000 or so distinct CDR3 sequences, around 15% of them appearing once. Described time point: newly diagnosed GD, antithyroid drugs for less than 3 months. After RNA was extracted from PBMCs, the TCR library was made from it. The sample was also reused in another study, on T cells in Graves' hyperthyroidism and ophthalmopathy. From that study: Exclusion of patients followed from uncontrolled infection, other autoimmune disease, pregnancy or lactation.

The chain combines TRBV7-9 with TRBJ2-7; D gene ambiguous. Sequenced material: peripheral blood mononuclear cells (PBMCs), taken at new diagnosis, from a patient treated with antithyroid drugs. The TCR comes from a man aged 35-49 years with Graves disease. The CDR3: CASSHPDARFSYEQYF. CDR3 DNA: TGTGCCAGCAGCCATCCGGACGCTAGGTTCTCCTACGAGCAGTACTTC.